The T cell receptor (beta chain) described here comes from a study of technical replicates of blood from a few donors. This clone was recorded once. Sequencing was performed with immunoSEQ multiplex PCR; in TCRdb, only in-frame clones are kept and a portion is missing. Among roughly 15,000 clones listed, roughly 89% were seen once. V lost 5 bases and J 4 bases, leaving 17 bases between the germline ends. Germline CDR1 reads SGDLS; CDR2 reads YYNGEE. The CDR3 runs 15 residues. Sequencing input: PBMCs. This clonotype was obtained from a human donor in good health. The V and J genes are TRBV9 and TRBJ2-3, with D possibly being TRBD2 (7 bases). This CDR3 reads CASRDLGGRADTQYF. Written as DNA, the CDR3 is TGTGCCAGCAGGGACCTGGGGGGGCGCGCAGATACGCAGTATTTT.